The count of the clone carrying this T cell receptor (beta chain) is one. Its antigen is unknown. CDR3 length: 13 amino acids. Germline CDR1 is DFQATT and CDR2 is SNEGSKA (reference sequence). V lost 3 bases and J 2 bases, leaving 11 bases between the germline ends. This record comes from a study of CD8 T cells in Susac syndrome. An input of 0.5 to 1 ug of RNA was subjected to reverse transcription using random hexamers. Multiplex PCR with immunoSEQ amplified the TCR beta CDR3 across 54 Vbeta and 13 Jbeta. In TCRdb, the immunoSEQ multiplex PCR reads were re-called with MiXCR into one record per CDR3 protein. The sample yields some 180,000 distinct CDR3 sequences, approximately 94% seen once. TEMRA cells were enriched by FACS, and CD4+ and CD8+ T cells were negatively isolated. Findings and limits, study-wide: The study admitted that it had a relatively small number of individuals in its TCR sequencing and HLA analysis.

The gene calls are TRBV20-1 and TRBJ2-7; D unresolved. The material sequenced was CD4+ T cells from PBMCs. The receptor's source is a human donor in good health. This CDR3 is CSASGRSPYEQYF. CDR3 bases: TGCAGTGCTAGCGGGCGGTCGCCCTACGAGCAGTACTTC.